This T cell receptor beta chain was sequenced during a study of cytomegalovirus exposure and HLA in healthy donors. At the level of the study: A previous analysis identified more than 100 million unique TCR beta sequences derived from 180 million or so T cells. Study-wide findings and caveats: Other equally common chains were less clonally expanded than HLA-associated TCR beta chains, a later analysis showed. Many donors shared some public TCRs, even though most TCR sequences were rare. A later analysis found most CMV-associated TCR beta chains apparently HLA-restricted.

The germline gives CDR1 SEHNR, CDR2 FQNEAQ (reference sequence). The CDR3 length is 12 residues. The V end was cut by 5 bases, the J end by 5 bases, with 9 bases between. Remarks on this clone: Its antigen is unidentified.

The primer mix had 60 Vbeta and 13 Jbeta primers. Clones were read by immunoSEQ multiplex PCR, and TCRdb kept only the in-frame ones, dropping some. The data show approximately 180,000 clones, with 75% to 85% seen just once and about 7% held by the top ten. Sequenced material: PBMCs. The source of this sequence is a man aged 30 to 39 in good health and CMV-seropositive. The chain links TRBV7-9 to TRBJ2-5; D call uncertain. CDR3 sequence reads: CASSPQQETQYF. The CDR3 nucleotides are TGTGCCAGCAGCCCCCAACAGGAGACCCAGTACTTC.